A single sample gave rise to the 5 T cell receptor beta chains below, sequenced in a study of PD-1 blockade in classical Hodgkin lymphoma. Sequencing used immunoSEQ multiplex PCR; TCRdb keeps in-frame clones, though not all of them. The top ten hold 2% to 2.5% of the sample, which has approximately 25,000 clones, roughly 80% seen once. Each patient's relapse followed autologous stem cell transplantation, and brentuximab vedotin exposure varied. Isolation of CD4+ T cells from thawed PBMCs was performed by magnetic negative selection. This specimen was CD4+ T cells from blood, taken at baseline. Receptors originate from a human donor with classical Hodgkin lymphoma.

The chain couples TRBV6-5 to TRBJ2-1, with 14 positions matching TRBD2. This CDR3 has 15 amino acids. The germline V gene has CDR1 MNHEY and CDR2 SVGAGI. J gave up 10 bases and V 6 bases, and 8 bases lay outside the gene matches. The CDR3 region is CASRLRLAGGREQFF. The CDR3 DNA reads TGTGCCAGCAGACTTCGACTAGCGGGGGGGAGGGAGCAGTTCTTC.

This chain connects TRBV5-1 to TRBJ1-3, with 10 positions matching TRBD1. The J segment lost 4 bases and the V segment lost 5 bases, leaving 6 bases of the junction unmatched. Germline-derived CDR1 and CDR2 are SGHRS and YFSETQ. The length of the CDR3 is 15 residues. In nucleotides, the CDR3 is TGCGCCAGCAGACCGGGACAGGGGATGGGAAACACCATATATTTT. It yields the protein CASRPGQGMGNTIYF.

The rearrangement uses TRBV28 and TRBJ1-1, with D unresolved. In germline, CDR1 is MDHEN, CDR2 SYDVKM. The CDR3 runs 14 residues. Trimming left V 4 bases short and J 1 base short, with 10 bases between. In nucleotides, the CDR3 is TGTGCCAGCAGTTACTCGTGGCAGAACACTGAAGCTTTCTTT. This encodes CASSYSWQNTEAFF.

The J gene is TRBJ2-1, the V gene TRBV7-3; the match to TRBD2 covers 8 bases. The CDR3 totals 15 residues. The V gene's germline CDR1 is SGHTA and CDR2 FQGTGA. With V trimmed by 6 bases and J by 8 bases, 12 bases remained unmatched. CDR3 loop: CASRRIAGNIDEQFF. In nucleotides, the CDR3 is TGTGCCAGCAGGCGTATAGCGGGGAATATCGATGAGCAGTTCTTC.

V usage is TRBV18 and J usage is TRBJ2-1, with 14 bases aligning to TRBD2. The length of the CDR3 is 17 residues. The germline gives CDR1 KGHSH, CDR2 LQKENI. V dropped 5 bases and J dropped 3; count of bases not matched to a gene: 6. CDR3 residues: CASSTGLAGGIYNEQFF. CDR3 sequence (DNA): TGTGCCAGCTCAACCGGACTAGCGGGGGGTATCTACAATGAGCAGTTCTTC.